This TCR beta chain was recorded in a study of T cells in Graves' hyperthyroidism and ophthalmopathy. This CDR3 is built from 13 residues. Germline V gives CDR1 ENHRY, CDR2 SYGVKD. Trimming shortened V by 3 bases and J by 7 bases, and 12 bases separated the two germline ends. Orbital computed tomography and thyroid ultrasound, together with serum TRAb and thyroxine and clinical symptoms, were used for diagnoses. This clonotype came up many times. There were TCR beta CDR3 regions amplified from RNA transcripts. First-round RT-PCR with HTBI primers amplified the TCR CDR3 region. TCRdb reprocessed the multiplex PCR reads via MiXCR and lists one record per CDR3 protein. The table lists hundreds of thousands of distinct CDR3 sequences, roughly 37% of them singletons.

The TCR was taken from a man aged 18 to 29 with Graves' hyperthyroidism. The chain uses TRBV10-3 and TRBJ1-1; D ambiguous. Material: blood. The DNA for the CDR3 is TGTGCCATCAGTGAAAAGATCTGGGTTGAAGCTTTCTTT. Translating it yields CAISEKIWVEAFF.